The sequence of this T cell receptor beta chain was determined in a study of blood T cell repertoires in COVID-19 (dated by TCRdb to about 2020). Looking at the study overall: Samples covering the acute and convalescent phases of COVID-19 were provided by collaborators in the United States, Italy and Spain. The repertoires were made available in a free public database intended to serve as a resource for research on the immune response to SARS-CoV-2. The prospective study material was composed of cDNA or gDNA derived from T cells, B-cell-depleted T cells, or PBMCs. Samples came from the ongoing ImmuneRACE study (first 160 participants) plus 1,254 subjects from 6 global collaborators. The dataset comprised deeply sampled blood TCRbeta repertoires from subjects exposed to, actively infected with, or recovered from COVID-19. Where available, HLA class I and class II types were taken from metadata supplied by the sample provider and were not determined by assay-based typing. Nearly every sample came with metadata listing a de-identified subject ID, COVID-19 status, age in years and sex.

CDR3 length: 14 amino acids, cysteine to phenylalanine. The DNA shown is the 42-base CDR3, in frame from base 1. Clipping removes 6 bases from V and 5 bases from J, with 3 as the unmatched junction base count. Via the germline V gene, CDR1 is MNHEY and CDR2 SVGAGI. Comments on this clone: No cognate antigen has been identified for it. No quality values exist for individual bases; no much larger clone is one base distant.

At one collaborating source in Seattle, patients were enrolled during active infection and were followed longitudinally through the course of disease. Each collaborating institution followed its own protocols to collect whole blood in K2EDTA tubes. For TCRbeta analysis, collaborators shipped samples in one of three forms: frozen whole blood, isolated PBMCs, or DNA extracted from either of those sample types. What the work shows at the level of the full study, not this receptor alone: How much clinical and demographic metadata was included differed by source and by participant, and the metadata was provided uncurated.

TCRbeta CDR3 regions were amplified from genomic DNA using the immunoSEQ Assay, a bias-controlled multiplex PCR. The authors' pipeline ran thus. Within the assay, amplification of reference gene primers was used to estimate how many nucleated cells each sample contained. To quantify the absolute abundance of each unique TCRbeta CDR3 rearrangement, sequence reads were collapsed and filtered. For each sample, productive Simpson clonality was calculated as the square root of Simpson's diversity index across productive rearrangements. The source is immuneACCESS, and TCRdb retained only in-frame sequences with V and J called. Part of the clones is not carried over; for the studies checked, unresolved V genes explain less than half of this, and the remainder is unexplained. That table is the source of V, J and clone size, and D and trimming were worked out from the DNA. This sample comprises over 250,000 clones, 80% to 90% of them detected only once. The ten largest account for roughly 10% of the sample.

The V gene is TRBV6-5 and the J gene is TRBJ2-3, with 12 bases in between that match TRBD2. This receptor was taken from a woman aged 70-85 years with COVID-19, enrolled during active disease. Specimen: peripheral blood. The nucleotides are TGTGCCAGCAGACCGGGACTAGCGGGAGATACGCAGTATTTT. Translated, it gives CASRPGLAGDTQYF.